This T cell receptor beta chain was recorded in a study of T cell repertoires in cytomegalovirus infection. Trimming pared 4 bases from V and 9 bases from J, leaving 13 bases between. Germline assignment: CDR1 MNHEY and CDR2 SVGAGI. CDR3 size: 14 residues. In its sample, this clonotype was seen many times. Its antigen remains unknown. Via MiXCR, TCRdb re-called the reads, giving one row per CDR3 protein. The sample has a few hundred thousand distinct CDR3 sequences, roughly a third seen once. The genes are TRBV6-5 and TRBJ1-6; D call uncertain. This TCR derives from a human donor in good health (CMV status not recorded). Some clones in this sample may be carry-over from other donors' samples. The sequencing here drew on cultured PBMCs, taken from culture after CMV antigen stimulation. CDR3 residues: CASSSTPGSSPLHF. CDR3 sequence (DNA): TGTGCCAGCAGTTCGACCCCCGGGTCTTCACCCCTCCACTTT.